One sample yielded the 9 T cell receptor beta chains listed below, sequenced in a study of blood T cell repertoires in COVID-19. Here immunoSEQ multiplex PCR was the method, and the copy in TCRdb shows in-frame clones only, minus some. The sample carries about 64,000 clones, over 75% recorded once. The sample was peripheral blood. All receptors come from a man over 45 with active COVID-19.

This clone was detected only a few times. The chain couples TRBV7-2 to TRBJ1-4; D not certain. Germline CDR1 SGHTA, CDR2 FQGNSA. Deletions cut 1 base from V and 10 bases from J, with 19 bases between. The CDR3 runs to 16 residues. The CDR3 region has the DNA TGTGCCAGCAGCTTAGTGGTAACGGGCGGGCGTGGAAAACTGTTTTTT. Residues: CASSLVVTGGRGKLFF.

DNA for the CDR3: TGTGCCAGCAGGACAGGGGTCCAAGAGACCCAGTACTTC. This translates into CASRTGVQETQYF. The genes are TRBV12-3 or TRBV12-4 and TRBJ2-5; 8 positions match TRBD1. The CDR3 extends over 13 amino acids. With 6 bases clipped from V and 1 base from J, the junction kept 1 base outside the gene matches.

The rearrangement joins TRBV2 to TRBJ1-4; D is ambiguous. The CDR3 covers 13 residues. Germline CDR1 reads SNHLY; CDR2 reads FYNNEI. Trimming left V 3 bases short and J 7 bases short, with 9 bases between. The CDR3 loop reads CASSDRRVEKLFF. CDR3 sequence (DNA): TGTGCCAGCAGTGATAGGAGGGTTGAAAAACTGTTTTTT.

This clone was observed a few times. The chain recombines TRBV5-1 with TRBJ1-2; D perhaps matches TRBD1 (5 bases). Germline V lookup: CDR1 SGHRS, CDR2 YFSETQ. The CDR3 has 18 residues. Trimming stripped 0 bases from V and 0 bases from J, with 18 bases between. For the CDR3, the DNA is TGCGCCAGCAGCTTGGATCCGGACCTGACAGAAACTAACTATGGCTACACCTTC. Protein: CASSLDPDLTETNYGYTF.

V gene TRBV6-5 combines with J gene TRBJ2-1, with 8 bases fitting TRBD1. The germline gives CDR1 MNHEY, CDR2 SVGAGI. J lost 8 bases, V lost 6 bases, and 12 bases had no gene match. This CDR3 spans 15 amino acids. The DNA for the CDR3 is TGTGCCAGCAGGCCCTGGACAGGGAAGGGCGATGAGCAGTTCTTC. Translation gives CASRPWTGKGDEQFF.

The V and J genes are TRBV6-2 or TRBV6-3 and TRBJ2-2, with 7 bases fitting TRBD1. CDR1 is MNHEY, CDR2 SVGEGT, per germline. V lost 5 bases, J lost 1 base, and 7 bases stayed unmatched. CDR3 size: 16 residues. CDR3 in amino acids: CASSTLGTVNTGELFF. CDR3 nucleotide sequence: TGTGCCAGCAGTACCCTCGGGACAGTGAACACCGGGGAGCTGTTTTTT.

The chain links TRBV28 to TRBJ2-3; D possibly corresponds to TRBD2 (5 bases). V shed 4 bases and J shed 6 bases, with 8 bases lying between them. CDR3 length: 12 amino acids. From germline, CDR1 is MDHEN and CDR2 SYDVKM. CDR3: CASSSGLDTQYF. The CDR3 DNA follows: TGTGCCAGCAGTTCAGGACTTGATACGCAGTATTTT.

The rearrangement links TRBV18 to TRBJ1-2; 8 bases line up with TRBD1. The germline CDR1 and CDR2 sequences are KGHSH and LQKENI. V gave up 3 bases and J gave up 2 bases; unmatched junction bases: 5. This CDR3 comprises 15 residues. The CDR3 region is CASSPTGGVNYGYTF. The CDR3 DNA follows: TGTGCCAGCTCACCCACAGGGGGGGTAAACTATGGCTACACCTTC.

CDR3 DNA sequence: TGTGCCAGCAGCGCCGCGGGAGAGGCCTATCACGAGCAGTACTTC. This gives the protein CASSAAGEAYHEQYF. This chain connects TRBV9 to TRBJ2-7; 7 bases align to TRBD2. Germline CDR1 SGDLS, CDR2 YYNGEE. This CDR3 is 15 amino acids long. V was pared by 3 bases and J by 5 bases, with 11 bases of the junction left unmatched. Supplemented by reference TRBV9 and TRBJ2-7, the full variable domain reads DSGVTQTPKHLITATGQRVTLRCSPRSGDLSVYWYQQSLDQGLQFLIQYYNGEERAKGNILERFSAQQFPDLHSELNLSSLELGDSALYFCASSAAGEAYHEQYFGPGTRLTVT.